The 21 T cell receptor beta chains given below trace back to one sample, sequenced in a study of T cell changes during pregnancy in multiple sclerosis. TCRdb's copy holds only in-frame clones and misses some; the assay was immunoSEQ multiplex PCR. The sample lists roughly 57,000 clones, around 92% occurring once. Sequencing used CD4+ T cells from peripheral blood mononuclear cells, obtained after pregnancy. The receptors stem from a female donor with multiple sclerosis, enrolled in a pregnancy study.

This clone was found once. The chain employs TRBV19 and TRBJ2-1; 7 bases line up with TRBD1. The CDR3 runs 15 residues. J was trimmed by 6 bases and V by 5 bases; bases with no gene match: 10. CDR1 LNHDA and CDR2 SQIVND come from the germline V gene (reference sequence). CDR3 region: CASSFTGALPNEQFF. Written as DNA, the CDR3 is TGTGCCAGTAGTTTCACAGGGGCCCTCCCCAATGAGCAGTTCTTC.

The CDR3 sequence is CASSQDPQGEWSGYTF. The CDR3 coding sequence is TGCGCCAGCAGCCAAGATCCCCAGGGGGAGTGGTCTGGCTACACCTTC. The V call is TRBV4-3, the J call TRBJ1-2; TRBD1 matches 7 bases. The CDR3 covers 16 residues. Losses at the gene ends were 0 bases for V and 7 bases for J; bases not matched to a gene: 11. Germline-derived CDR1 and CDR2 are LGHNA and YSLEER.

This rearrangement joins TRBV25-1 to TRBJ2-1, with D maybe TRBD1 (6 bases). CDR1 and CDR2 from the germline V gene are MGHDK and SYGVNS. Trimming removed 1 base from V and 6 bases from J, with 7 bases in between. The CDR3 is 13 amino acids. CDR3 nucleotides: TGTGCCAGCAGTGAATTAGGGGGCAATGAGCAGTTCTTC. It yields the protein CASSELGGNEQFF.

The chain carries TRBV6-6 and TRBJ1-1; maybe TRBD1 (5 bases). CDR3 length: 16 amino acids. V gave up 0 bases and J gave up 4 bases, with 15 bases separating them. Germline assignment: CDR1 MNHNY and CDR2 SVGAGI (reference sequence). CDR3 amino acids: CASSYSTGGLGTEAFF. The CDR3 DNA reads TGTGCCAGCAGTTACTCGACCGGGGGGTTAGGCACTGAAGCTTTCTTT.

The J gene is TRBJ1-4, the V gene TRBV4-1; TRBD1 matches at 7 bases. The CDR3 is 16 amino acids. V was pared by 0 bases and J by 4 bases, with 5 bases of the junction left unmatched. Germline V gene sequence: CDR1 MGHRA, CDR2 YSYEKL. DNA for the CDR3: TGCGCCAGCAGCCAAGACCGGGGACAGATTAATGAAAAACTGTTTTTT. Protein sequence: CASSQDRGQINEKLFF.

The sample holds one count of this clone. This chain connects TRBV10-3 to TRBJ2-3, with 11 positions matching TRBD2. Trimming removed 4 bases from V and 2 bases from J; junction bases left unmatched: 5. CDR1 is ENHRY and CDR2 is SYGVKD in the germline V gene. The CDR3 runs to 16 residues. In DNA, the CDR3 is TGTGCCATCAGTGCACTAGCGGGGGCCTCCACAGATACGCAGTATTTT. Its translation: CAISALAGASTDTQYF.

The V and J genes are TRBV4-3 and TRBJ1-5; D perhaps matches TRBD1 (5 bases). The CDR3 runs to 14 residues. Germline V gene lookup returns CDR1 LGHNA and CDR2 YSLEER. V lost 2 bases and J lost 6, with 11 bases in between. In nucleotides, the CDR3 is TGCGCCAGCAGCCAAAACGCAGGGATTCAGCCCCAGCATTTT. This translates into CASSQNAGIQPQHF.

This chain links TRBV19 with TRBJ1-5; maybe TRBD1 (5 bases). Trimming shortened V by 1 base and J by 1 base, and 14 bases separated the two germline ends. The CDR3 has 17 residues. The V gene's germline CDR1 is LNHDA and CDR2 SQIVND (reference sequence). CDR3 amino acids: CASSIGRAGMSNQPQHF. CDR3 nucleotides: TGTGCCAGTAGTATAGGCAGGGCCGGCATGAGCAATCAGCCCCAGCATTTT.

This clone was counted a few times. This chain uses TRBV18 with TRBJ1-5; D remains ambiguous. V gave up 6 bases and J gave up 4 bases, with 13 bases separating them. This CDR3 region has 14 residues. Germline V gene lookup returns CDR1 KGHSH and CDR2 LQKENI. This CDR3 reads CASSEGSVNQPQHF. The CDR3 coding sequence is TGTGCCAGCTCCGAGGGATCAGTGAATCAGCCCCAGCATTTT.

The genes are TRBV11-1 and TRBJ1-6; weak D call: TRBD1 (6 bases). Looked up from germline, CDR1 is SGHAT and CDR2 is FQDESV (reference sequence). This CDR3 region has 15 residues. The germline V and J ends were trimmed by 3 bases and 7 bases, with 13 bases remaining between them. Here the CDR3 reads CASSLLQGTNSPLHF. Here the CDR3 DNA reads TGTGCCAGCAGCTTGTTGCAGGGGACGAATTCACCCCTCCACTTT.

V is TRBV6-5 and J is TRBJ1-2; possible D gene TRBD1, 6 bases. Trimming pared 6 bases from V and 8 bases from J, leaving 22 bases between. The germline V gene has CDR1 MNHEY and CDR2 SVGAGI. The CDR3 loop spans 15 amino acids. The CDR3 reads CASSGRTVGMRGYTF. Here the CDR3 DNA reads TGTGCCAGCAGCGGGAGGACAGTCGGAATGAGAGGCTACACCTTC.

The rearrangement uses TRBV28 and TRBJ1-2; 7 nucleotides match TRBD1. With 5 bases clipped from V and 4 bases from J, the junction kept 7 bases outside the gene matches. Per germline, CDR1 MDHEN and CDR2 SYDVKM. CDR3 length equals 14 residues. CDR3 nucleotide sequence: TGTGCCAGCAGTATCGGGGACAGACGCTATGGCTACACCTTC. Translating it yields CASSIGDRRYGYTF.

The chain employs TRBV27 and TRBJ2-1, with a tentative D call TRBD1 (5 bases). V gave up 2 bases and J gave up 7 bases, with 15 bases separating them. The germline gives CDR1 MNHEY, CDR2 SMNVEV (reference sequence). This CDR3 has 15 amino acids. CDR3 protein: CASSLIQGLGNEQFF. The DNA for the CDR3 is TGTGCCAGCAGTTTAATCCAGGGTCTAGGTAATGAGCAGTTCTTC.

The rearrangement joins TRBV7-2 to TRBJ1-2; 11 bases fit TRBD1. The CDR3 loop spans 15 amino acids. Germline CDR1 SGHTA, CDR2 FQGNSA. V lost 2 bases, J lost 4 bases, and 3 bases stayed unmatched. CDR3 protein: CASSLTDRGLYGYTF. The CDR3, as DNA: TGTGCCAGCAGCTTAACGGACAGGGGGCTCTATGGCTACACCTTC.

The rearrangement uses TRBV30 and TRBJ2-3; 8 positions agree with TRBD2. V shed 2 bases, J shed 10 bases, and the junction held 5 bases outside the gene matches. The CDR3 consists of 12 residues. Germline CDR1 reads GTSNPN; CDR2 reads SVGIG (reference sequence). The CDR3 DNA sequence: TGTGCCTGGAGTATCGGGGGGGTCCCGCAGTATTTT. Translated, it gives CAWSIGGVPQYF.

Concerning this clone: Compared with germline, one end of the junction differs, possibly owing to a read error. The chain employs TRBV7-7 and TRBJ2-5, with 8 bases matching TRBD1. In germline, CDR1 is SSHAT, CDR2 FNYEAQ (reference sequence). The CDR3 contains 15 residues. The CDR3 is CASSLHPGQVGTQYF. The CDR3 DNA is TGTGCTAGCAGCTTACATCCGGGACAGGTCGGGACCCAGTACTTC.

The chain recombines TRBV2 with TRBJ1-1; 7 bases are shared with TRBD1. Germline values: CDR1 SNHLY, CDR2 FYNNEI. The CDR3 loop spans 13 amino acids. The V and J ends lost 4 bases and 12 bases, in that order; junction bases with no gene match: 11. CDR3 amino acids: CASSVSSDRESFF. The CDR3 nucleotides are TGTGCCAGCAGTGTTTCTTCTGACAGGGAGTCTTTCTTT.

The CDR3 protein is CASSRYPGQGNEKLFF. Here the CDR3 DNA reads TGTGCCAGCAGCAGGTACCCGGGACAGGGTAATGAAAAACTGTTTTTT. The V call is TRBV11-2, the J call TRBJ1-4; TRBD1 aligns across 9 bases. The CDR3 contains 16 residues. Germline trimming cut 5 bases from V and 4 bases from J; bases unmatched to any gene: 8. In germline, CDR1 is SGHAT, CDR2 FQNNGV.

As to this clone: Relative to the germline gene, one junction end is altered; a read error may explain this. The chain links TRBV6-1 to TRBJ2-3; 7 bases fit TRBD1. CDR1 is MNHNS, CDR2 SASEGT, per germline. CDR3 size: 14 residues. DNA of the CDR3: TGTGCCAGCAATGAAGGGGGCTCGACAGATACGCAGTATTTT. Translation: CASNEGGSTDTQYF.

The chain carries TRBV10-3 and TRBJ1-6; TRBD1 aligns across 7 bases. The CDR3 length is 13 residues. Germline lookup yields CDR1 ENHRY and CDR2 SYGVKD. J lost 7 bases, V lost 11 bases, and 8 bases had no gene match. Written as DNA, the CDR3 is TGTGCCGCCTCGACAGGGTTAAATTCACCCCTCCACTTT. Encoded protein: CAASTGLNSPLHF.

Here the CDR3 reads CASRVGQNYGYTF. DNA for the CDR3: TGTGCCAGCAGGGTGGGACAGAACTATGGCTACACCTTC. The chain combines TRBV2 with TRBJ1-2, with TRBD1 matching 7 bases. V lost 6 bases and J lost 2; bases outside the gene matches: 3. CDR1 and CDR2 (germline): SNHLY, FYNNEI. The CDR3 spans 13 residues.